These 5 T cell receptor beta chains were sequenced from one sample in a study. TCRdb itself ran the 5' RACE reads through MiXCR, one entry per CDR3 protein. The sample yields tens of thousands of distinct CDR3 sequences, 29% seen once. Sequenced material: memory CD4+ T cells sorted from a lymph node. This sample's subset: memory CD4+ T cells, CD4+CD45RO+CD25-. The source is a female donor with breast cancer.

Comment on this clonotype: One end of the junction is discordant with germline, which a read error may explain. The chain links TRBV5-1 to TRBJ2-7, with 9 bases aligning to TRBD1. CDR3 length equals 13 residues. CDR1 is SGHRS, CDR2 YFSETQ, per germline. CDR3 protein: CASRAGQGYGQYF. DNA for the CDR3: TGCGCCAGCAGGGCGGGACAGGGCTACGGGCAGTACTTC.

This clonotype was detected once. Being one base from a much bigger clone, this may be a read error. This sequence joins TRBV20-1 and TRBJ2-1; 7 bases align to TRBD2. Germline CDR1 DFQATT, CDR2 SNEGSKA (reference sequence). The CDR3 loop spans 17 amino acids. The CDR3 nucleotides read TGCAGTGCTAGAGACCAAAGCGGGGCCCGATCCTACAATGAGCAGTCCTTC. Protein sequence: CSARDQSGARSYNEQSF.

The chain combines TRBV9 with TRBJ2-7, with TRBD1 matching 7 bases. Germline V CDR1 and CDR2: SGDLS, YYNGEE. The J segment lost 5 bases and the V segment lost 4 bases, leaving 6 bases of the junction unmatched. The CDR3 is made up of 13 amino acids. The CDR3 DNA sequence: TGTGCCAGCAGCCAGGACAGGTTGCACGAGCAGTACTTC. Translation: CASSQDRLHEQYF. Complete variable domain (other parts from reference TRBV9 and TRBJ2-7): DSGVTQTPKHLITATGQRVTLRCSPRSGDLSVYWYQQSLDQGLQFLIQYYNGEERAKGNILERFSAQQFPDLHSELNLSSLELGDSALYFCASSQDRLHEQYFGPGTRLTVT.

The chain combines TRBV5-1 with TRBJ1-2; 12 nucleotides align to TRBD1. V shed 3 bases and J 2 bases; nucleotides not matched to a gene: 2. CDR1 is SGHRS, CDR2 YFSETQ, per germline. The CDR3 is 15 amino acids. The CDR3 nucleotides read TGCGCCAGCAGCTGGGACAGGGGGCAAAACTATGGCTACACCTTC. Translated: CASSWDRGQNYGYTF.

The CDR3 region is CASSQDTDTQYF. In DNA, the CDR3 is TGTGCCAGCAGTCAGGACACAGATACGCAGTATTTT. The V call is TRBV6-2 or TRBV6-3, the J call TRBJ2-3; D unresolved. CDR1 MNHEY and CDR2 SVGEGT come from the germline V gene. This CDR3 contains 12 residues. The V end lost 5 bases, the J end lost 2 bases, and 5 bases lay between the germline ends.